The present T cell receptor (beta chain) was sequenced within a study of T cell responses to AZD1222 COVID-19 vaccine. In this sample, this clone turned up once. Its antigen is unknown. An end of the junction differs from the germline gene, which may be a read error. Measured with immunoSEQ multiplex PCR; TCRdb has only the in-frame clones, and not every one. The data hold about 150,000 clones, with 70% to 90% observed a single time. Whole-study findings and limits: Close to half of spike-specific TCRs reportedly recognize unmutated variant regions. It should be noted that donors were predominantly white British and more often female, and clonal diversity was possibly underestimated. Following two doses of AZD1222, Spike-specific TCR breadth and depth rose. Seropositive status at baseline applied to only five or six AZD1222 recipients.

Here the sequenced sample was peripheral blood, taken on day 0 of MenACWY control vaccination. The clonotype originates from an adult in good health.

The chain's CDR3 is CASSLTGRIRSAANVLTF. Here the CDR3 DNA reads TGTGCCAGCAGCCTGACAGGCCGAATTAGGTCTGCGGCCAACGTCCTGACTTTC. This rearrangement joins TRBV11-2 to TRBJ2-6, with D perhaps TRBD1 (6 bases). The CDR3 runs 18 residues. The germline gives CDR1 SGHAT, CDR2 FQNNGV.